This record covers a single T cell receptor (beta chain). The specificity of this receptor is unknown. Base qualities were left out, and no much larger clone turns up one base away. Trimming takes 4 bases from V and 0 bases from J, and the germline ends sit 10 bases apart. The cysteine opens and the phenylalanine closes a CDR3 of 16 amino acids. Only CDR3 DNA is held: 48 bases, read in frame from base 1. CDR1 and CDR2 (SGHNT, YENEEA) derive from the germline V gene. This specimen belongs to a study of T cell responses to AZD1222 COVID-19 vaccine (dated by TCRdb to the early 2020s). In terms of the full investigation: TCR sequencing was performed for about 250 trial participants, of whom 200 to 210 were given two doses of AZD1222 and approximately 25 were given two doses of MenACWY control vaccine. Trial participants were enrolled by age into subgroups of 18-55, 56-69 and 70-plus years, and about 150, 27 and 61 TCR-sequenced participants, respectively, were included in these subgroups. General study outcomes and caveats: In the small 56-69-year group, the increase in depth fell short of significance, most likely because of low power. After two AZD1222 doses, both the breadth and the depth of spike-specific TCRs were significantly higher than at day 0 and than in MenACWY recipients. Reportedly, almost half of the unique spike-specific TCRs recognized epitopes lying outside the regions that are mutated in the B.1.351 and B.1.1.7 variants. Because no day 14 peak-response samples were available, the repertoires could be characterized only after the peak T cell response. The vaccine-associated CD4 TCRs covered the entire spike protein, and the dominant responses fell in regions 160-218 and 743-854. Participants were mostly white British, with more females than males. The authors suggested clonal diversity may have been underestimated. Conclusions about previously exposed vaccinees are limited because only six or seven AZD1222 recipients were SARS-CoV-2 seropositive at baseline.

This specimen's time point label, per the study, means: about 28 days (+/-7) after the second vaccine dose. AZD1222 recipients with second doses at about 4 weeks or about 12 weeks were pooled, because spike-specific TCR depth and breadth did not differ between schedules. Samples from vaccinated people were obtained from the UK trials COV001 and COV002, which included a single-blind randomized controlled phase 2/3 trial of AZD1222 (ChAdOx1 nCoV-19) in healthy adults. Trial participant PBMC samples were collected at day 0 and day 28 after the second dose for TCRbeta chain sequencing. The CDR3 regions of human TCRbeta chains were analyzed by immunosequencing. Processing in the source paper ran as follows. Repertoire TCRs were matched against a reference library of SARS-CoV-2-specific TCRs generated with the MIRA antigen-specificity platform. Breadth was defined as the fraction of unique TCRs that were SARS-CoV-2-associated. Depth was defined as the fraction of total T cells that were SARS-CoV-2-associated. Using the MIRA data, every spike-specific TCR was mapped to the spike region that the TCR reacted to and assigned to either a CD4 or a CD8 class. Log10-transformed breadth and depth values were compared by one-way ANOVA with Sidak's multiple comparisons tests. TCRdb limited this immuneACCESS table to in-frame rearrangements with V and J called. A share of clones is missing; checked studies link under half to unresolved V genes, and the rest is unexplained. V, J and clone size reflect that table, while D and trimming were determined from the DNA. In this sample the table shows 100,000 to 130,000 clones, 90% to 95% of which occur a single time. The leading ten clones occupy less than 7.5% of the sample.

The chain links TRBV11-3 with TRBJ1-6; the D gene is unclear. Sequences were derived from peripheral blood, sampled 28 days after the second AZD1222 dose. This clonotype was obtained from an adult who received the AZD1222 COVID-19 vaccine. The nucleotide sequence reads TGTGCCAGCAGCTCCCACCCGAGCTCCTATAATTCACCCCTCCACTTT. Its protein is CASSSHPSSYNSPLHF. Joined to the reference TRBV11-3 and TRBJ1-6 proteins, this CDR3 gives the full variable domain: EAGVVQSPRYKIIEKKQPVAFWCNPISGHNTLYWYLQNLGQGPELLIRYENEEAVDDSQLPKDRFSAERLKGVDSTLKIQPAELGDSAVYLCASSSHPSSYNSPLHFGNGTRLTVT.